Following are 27 T cell receptor beta chains from one sample sequenced in a study of blood T cell repertoires in COVID-19. TCRdb keeps only in-frame clones here, not all; method: immunoSEQ multiplex PCR. In the table there are around 200,000 clones, roughly three quarters of which are singletons. Sequencing used peripheral blood. All receptors come from a woman in her thirties or forties with COVID-19, enrolled during active disease.

This chain uses TRBV11-2 with TRBJ2-7; TRBD2 matches at 11 bases. CDR1 and CDR2 (germline): SGHAT, FQNNGV. The CDR3 is 16 residues long. Trimming took 4 bases from V and 5 from J; bases not matched to a gene: 10. The CDR3 region has the DNA TGTGCCAGCAGCTCTTCTTTAGCGGGGGGGCTAAACGAGCAGTACTTC. It translates to CASSSSLAGGLNEQYF.

The chain links TRBV7-6 to TRBJ2-7, with D maybe TRBD1 (5 bases). V was cut by 4 bases and J by 0 bases, with 13 bases left in between. The CDR3 has 15 amino acids. Per germline, CDR1 SGHVS and CDR2 FNYEAQ. The CDR3 loop is CASSSQGKSSYEQYF. The CDR3 DNA follows: TGTGCCAGCAGCTCCCAGGGAAAGAGCTCCTACGAGCAGTACTTC.

The chain combines TRBV4-1 with TRBJ2-1; tentative D call: TRBD2 (6 bases). The CDR3 spans 16 residues. Germline loops: CDR1 MGHRA, CDR2 YSYEKL. The V gene lost 2 bases and the J gene lost 4 bases, with 15 bases spanning the gap. CDR3 DNA: TGCGCCAGCAGCCAAAAGGTTGGCCTAGCGTACAATGAGCAGTTCTTC. Encoded protein: CASSQKVGLAYNEQFF.

The chain combines TRBV5-1 with TRBJ2-1; TRBD1 matches at 10 bases. V shed 0 bases and J 3 bases; nucleotides not matched to a gene: 6. CDR1 SGHRS and CDR2 YFSETQ come from the germline V gene. The CDR3 is 17 residues long. In DNA, the CDR3 is TGCGCCAGCAGCTTGGGGGGACAGGGGTTGATCTACAATGAGCAGTTCTTC. Translation: CASSLGGQGLIYNEQFF.

The chain employs TRBV2 and TRBJ2-3; the match to TRBD2 covers 10 bases. The CDR3 is 18 amino acids. The trim removed 5 bases at V and 0 bases at J, leaving 11 bases unmatched. Per the germline V gene, CDR1 is SNHLY and CDR2 is FYNNEI. DNA for the CDR3: TGTGCCAGCAGTAACTTTCTAGCGGGGGAAGGAAGCACAGATACGCAGTATTTT. Its protein product is CASSNFLAGEGSTDTQYF.

V gene TRBV30 combines with J gene TRBJ1-1; no clear D gene. This CDR3 contains 11 residues. The germline V gene encodes CDR1 GTSNPN and CDR2 SVGIG (reference sequence). V was shortened by 0 bases and J by 12 bases, with 11 bases between the two germline ends. CDR3 nucleotide sequence: TGTGCCTGGAGTGTCCGGGAGATTCCTTTCTTT. Translated: CAWSVREIPFF.

The V call is TRBV30, the J call TRBJ1-1, with a possible D match to TRBD1 (5 bases). Germline values: CDR1 GTSNPN, CDR2 SVGIG (reference sequence). Deletions cut 2 bases from V and 6 bases from J, with 10 bases between. The CDR3 consists of 12 residues. Here the CDR3 DNA reads TGTGCCTGGAGTCGGGGGTTGGCTGAAGCTTTCTTT. Translated, it gives CAWSRGLAEAFF. Full variable domain (outside the CDR3, taken from reference TRBV30 and TRBJ1-1): SQTIHQWPATLVQPVGSPLSLECTVEGTSNPNLYWYRQAAGRGLQLLFYSVGIGQISSEVPQNLSASRPQDRQFILSSKKLLLSDSGFYLCAWSRGLAEAFFGQGTRLTVV.

The gene calls are TRBV15 and TRBJ2-1; no clear D. This CDR3 has 11 amino acids. The V end lost 4 bases, the J end lost 7 bases, and 5 bases lay between the germline ends. The germline gives CDR1 LNHNV, CDR2 YYDKDF (reference sequence). The CDR3 bases are TGTGCCACCAGCATCTATAATGAGCAGTTCTTC. Residues: CATSIYNEQFF.

The count of this clone is one. The chain uses TRBV5-1 and TRBJ1-4; D is perhaps TRBD1 (5 bases). In germline, CDR1 is SGHRS, CDR2 YFSETQ. The CDR3 has 13 amino acids. The V and J ends lost 2 bases and 6 bases respectively, with 8 bases between them. The CDR3 here is CASSFVGDEKLFF. The CDR3 coding sequence is TGCGCCAGCAGCTTCGTAGGGGATGAAAAACTGTTTTTT.

This clone was counted between two and nine times. This sample includes further DNA sequences coding for the same CDR3. The CDR3: CSVGDRAGNTIYF. The CDR3 nucleotides read TGCAGCGTTGGGGACAGGGCGGGAAACACCATATATTTT. This chain links TRBV29-1 with TRBJ1-3, with 9 bases fitting TRBD1. The CDR3 contains 13 residues. CDR1 is SQVTM and CDR2 is ANQGSEA in the germline V gene. Unmatched junction bases numbered 2, after V lost 4 bases and J lost 4 bases.

This clone was seen a single time. The chain has TRBV5-1 and TRBJ2-7; 8 bases map to TRBD1. V lost 0 bases and J lost 5; bases outside the gene matches: 4. The CDR3 spans 14 residues. Germline CDR1 and CDR2: SGHRS and YFSETQ. The DNA of the CDR3 is TGCGCCAGCAGCTTGGCGGGACAGGTCCACGAGCAGTACTTC. It translates to CASSLAGQVHEQYF.

The genes are TRBV5-1 and TRBJ2-7, with TRBD2 identical over 9 bases. The junction had 12 bases not matched to a gene; V was cut back by 7 bases and J by 4 bases. Germline values: CDR1 SGHRS, CDR2 YFSETQ. This CDR3 is 15 amino acids long. CDR3 in amino acids: CASQRDSGGLYEQYF. The DNA for the CDR3 is TGCGCCAGCCAAAGGGATAGCGGGGGCCTTTACGAGCAGTACTTC.

The chain uses TRBV7-2 and TRBJ1-2; 10 bases align to TRBD1. Trimming at V came to 5 bases and at J to 2 bases, leaving 5 bases not matched to a gene. Per the germline V gene, CDR1 is SGHTA and CDR2 is FQGNSA. The length of the CDR3 is 15 residues. The CDR3 spells CASSPLGQGNYGYTF. The CDR3 nucleotides are TGTGCCAGCAGCCCGTTGGGACAGGGGAACTATGGCTACACCTTC.

The V gene is TRBV5-6, the J gene TRBJ1-4; D ambiguous. V lost 0 bases to trimming and J lost 4 bases, with 4 bases between them. The CDR3 sequence is 13 residues long. CDR1 and CDR2 (germline): SGHDT, YYEEEE. The CDR3 bases are TGTGCCAGCAGCTTGGAGCGTAATGAAAAACTGTTTTTT. Protein product: CASSLERNEKLFF.

This chain uses TRBV2 with TRBJ2-7; 8 nucleotides line up with TRBD2. This CDR3 is 14 amino acids long. The germline gives CDR1 SNHLY, CDR2 FYNNEI. The V segment lost 7 bases and the J segment 0 bases; nucleotides outside the gene matches: 5. The CDR3 DNA sequence: TGTGCCAGCACAAAAGCGGGGGACTCCTACGAGCAGTACTTC. It specifies CASTKAGDSYEQYF.

This chain connects TRBV12-1 to TRBJ2-3; the table gives TRBD1 as D, unverified against the DNA. TRBV12-1 is assigned pseudogene status. The CDR3 has 17 residues. CDR3 sequence: CASSFAFRGASTDTQYF. In DNA form, the CDR3 reads TGTGCCAGCAGCTTTGCCTTCAGGGGGGCTAGCACAGATACGCAGTATTTT.

The genes are TRBV6-1 and TRBJ1-2, with TRBD1 identical over 7 bases. CDR1 and CDR2 from the germline V gene are MNHNS and SASEGT. CDR3 length: 13 amino acids. J gave up 4 bases and V 3 bases, and 2 bases lay outside the gene matches. The CDR3 reads CASSERDSYGYTF. The DNA for the CDR3 is TGTGCCAGCAGTGAGAGGGACAGCTATGGCTACACCTTC.

This clone was seen more than once but under ten times. V gene TRBV7-8 combines with J gene TRBJ2-7; a weak D match, TRBD1 (5 bases). Germline CDR1 reads SGHVS; CDR2 reads FQNEAQ. The CDR3 runs 14 residues. The V end was cut by 1 base, the J end by 6 bases, with 13 bases between. CDR3 coding DNA: TGTGCCAGCAGCTTAGTGGCAGGGCCTAGCGAGCAGTACTTC. Translating it yields CASSLVAGPSEQYF.

The chain carries TRBV19 and TRBJ2-7; D is perhaps TRBD2 (6 bases). CDR3 length equals 15 residues. The germline gives CDR1 LNHDA, CDR2 SQIVND (reference sequence). V was shortened by 3 bases and J by 4 bases, with 16 bases between the two germline ends. The CDR3 nucleotides are TGTGCCAGTAGTATGGCGCTAGCGAGAGGTTACGAGCAGTACTTC. Its protein product is CASSMALARGYEQYF.

The J gene is TRBJ1-5, the V gene TRBV27, with 10 positions matching TRBD1. This CDR3 is built from 17 residues. Germline CDR1 and CDR2: MNHEY and SMNVEV (reference sequence). V was pared by 2 bases and J by 2 bases, with 6 bases of the junction left unmatched. CDR3 DNA sequence: TGTGCCAGCAGTTTACTTCCGACAGGGGGCGGCAATCAGCCCCAGCATTTT. Translating it yields CASSLLPTGGGNQPQHF.

On this clone: Distinct nucleotide sequences in the sample also encode this CDR3. The V gene is TRBV12-3 or TRBV12-4, the J gene TRBJ1-5; 7 bases fit TRBD1. V was pared by 3 bases and J by 5 bases, with 1 base of the junction left unmatched. This CDR3 is built from 13 residues. This CDR3 is CASSFTGDQPQHF. CDR3 nucleotide sequence: TGTGCCAGCAGTTTCACAGGGGATCAGCCCCAGCATTTT.

The chain combines TRBV5-1 with TRBJ2-2; possibly TRBD2 for D (6 bases). The CDR3 has 16 amino acids. Trimming pared 0 bases from V and 4 bases from J, leaving 13 bases between. Germline assignment: CDR1 SGHRS and CDR2 YFSETQ. The CDR3 sequence: CASSLAYGGGTGELFF. CDR3 in DNA: TGCGCCAGCAGCTTGGCCTACGGGGGTGGCACCGGGGAGCTGTTTTTT.

The CDR3: CASSQDTGAGTEAFF. The CDR3 DNA follows: TGTGCCAGCAGCCAAGATACAGGGGCGGGAACTGAAGCTTTCTTT. The rearrangement uses TRBV4-2 and TRBJ1-1, with 7 bases that match TRBD1. This CDR3 contains 15 residues. V shed 0 bases, J shed 5 bases, and the junction held 6 bases outside the gene matches. Per germline, CDR1 LGHNA and CDR2 YNFKEQ.

The V and J genes are TRBV14 and TRBJ2-7, with TRBD1 matching 10 bases. The CDR3 is 15 amino acids. Germline-derived CDR1 and CDR2 are SGHDN and FVKESK. With V trimmed by 4 bases and J by 2 bases, 5 bases remained unmatched. CDR3 region: CASSPGTGATYEQYF. CDR3 nucleotides: TGTGCCAGCAGCCCTGGGACAGGGGCAACCTACGAGCAGTACTTC.

The chain couples TRBV7-9 to TRBJ2-7; D is perhaps TRBD1 (5 bases). The ends were cut back, 1 base at V and 2 bases at J, with 9 bases in the middle. Germline V gene lookup returns CDR1 SEHNR and CDR2 FQNEAQ (reference sequence). The CDR3 consists of 14 residues. CDR3 nucleotide sequence: TGTGCCAGCAGCTTAGGGCAGGGCACCTACGAGCAGTACTTC. It specifies CASSLGQGTYEQYF.

The CDR3 loop reads CASSRLAENTGELFF. CDR3 DNA: TGTGCCAGCTCACGTCTGGCGGAGAACACCGGGGAGCTGTTTTTT. The rearrangement links TRBV18 to TRBJ2-2; no firm D call. Germline V gene data show CDR1 as KGHSH and CDR2 as LQKENI. This CDR3 region has 15 residues. V gave up 4 bases and J gave up 1 base, with 10 bases separating them.

On this clone: The same CDR3 can be traced to other DNA sequences in this sample. The CDR3 bases are TGTGCCAGCAGCTTACAAGGGGACACTGAAGCTTTCTTT. It translates to CASSLQGDTEAFF. The chain uses TRBV7-9 and TRBJ1-1, with TRBD1 as a possible D gene (5 bases). Trimming took off 2 bases at V and 3 bases at J, with 7 bases between the two ends. Germline CDR1 and CDR2: SEHNR and FQNEAQ (reference sequence). CDR3 length: 13 residues.